This entry lists 16 T cell receptor beta chains sequenced from one sample in a study of beta chain features in type 1 diabetes. All of the isolated RNA was reverse transcribed, so expressed TCRB transcripts were sequenced. TCRdb's copy holds only in-frame clones and misses some; the assay was immunoSEQ multiplex PCR. This sample has hundreds of thousands of clones; around 15% occur once, and the top ten carry approximately 0.099%. Specimen: naive CD4+ T cells from blood. These receptor sequences come from a man between 18 and 29 years old in good health.

As DNA, the CDR3 is TGTGCCAGTAGTATGGACAGGGCCTACGAGCAGTACTTC. The encoded protein is CASSMDRAYEQYF. The chain joins TRBV19 to TRBJ2-7, with 8 bases identical to TRBD1. V gave up 3 bases and J gave up 2 bases; unmatched junction bases: 0. Germline assignment: CDR1 LNHDA and CDR2 SQIVND (reference sequence). The CDR3 is 13 residues long.

This clone was seen more than once but under ten times. The rearrangement joins TRBV10-3 to TRBJ2-5; 7 positions match TRBD1. Germline loops: CDR1 ENHRY, CDR2 SYGVKD. V was pared by 7 bases and J by 4 bases, with 6 bases of the junction left unmatched. The CDR3 is made up of 13 amino acids. CDR3 nucleotide sequence: TGTGCCATCAAAGAGACAGGGACAGAGACCCAGTACTTC. Its translation is CAIKETGTETQYF.

The chain carries TRBV4-3 and TRBJ2-2; 7 bases align to TRBD1. The CDR3 length is 16 residues. Per germline, CDR1 LGHNA and CDR2 YSLEER. Trimming at V came to 0 bases and at J to 5 bases, leaving 6 bases not matched to a gene. The CDR3 DNA is TGCGCCAGCAGCCAAGAAAACAGGGGTTTAACCGGGGAGCTGTTTTTT. Its translation: CASSQENRGLTGELFF.

This clone was observed a handful of times. The V and J genes are TRBV7-2 and TRBJ2-3; TRBD2 aligns across 9 bases. The junction had 2 bases not matched to a gene; V was cut back by 3 bases and J by 4 bases. The V gene's germline CDR1 is SGHTA and CDR2 FQGNSA. The CDR3 is 14 residues long. CDR3 sequence reads: CASSFAGGPDTQYF. For the CDR3, the DNA is TGTGCCAGCAGCTTCGCGGGGGGGCCAGATACGCAGTATTTT.

This clone was detected a few times. V usage is TRBV7-2 and J usage is TRBJ2-2, with D maybe TRBD2 (6 bases). The V and J ends lost 9 bases and 5 bases respectively, with 7 bases between them. The length of the CDR3 is 11 residues. Germline lookup yields CDR1 SGHTA and CDR2 FQGNSA. CDR3 in DNA: TGTGCCAGTCGGGAGACCGGGGAGCTGTTTTTT. This sequence encodes CASRETGELFF.

Only a few counts were recorded for this clone. J is TRBJ2-1 and V is TRBV18, with D possibly TRBD1 on 5 matching bases. The CDR3 covers 15 residues. Germline CDR1 KGHSH, CDR2 LQKENI. V was clipped by 5 bases and J by 0 bases, with 11 bases between them. CDR3 protein: CASSSRQTSYNEQFF. The CDR3 DNA sequence: TGTGCCAGCTCATCAAGACAGACCTCCTACAATGAGCAGTTCTTC. The full variable domain, its missing parts supplied by reference TRBV18 and TRBJ2-1, is NAGVMQNPRHLVRRRGQEARLRCSPMKGHSHVYWYRQLPEEGLKFMVYLQKENIIDESGMPKERFSAEFPKEGPSILRIQQVVRGDSAAYFCASSSRQTSYNEQFFGPGTRLTVL.

The V gene is TRBV30, the J gene TRBJ1-6, with 12 positions matching TRBD1. Germline CDR1 is GTSNPN and CDR2 is SVGIG (reference sequence). The CDR3 runs 15 residues. With 4 bases clipped from V and 6 bases from J, the junction kept 4 bases outside the gene matches. The CDR3 DNA reads as TGTGCCTGGACCCCGGGACAGGGGGCTAATTCACCCCTCCACTTT. Translation: CAWTPGQGANSPLHF. Full variable domain (missing parts from reference TRBV30 and TRBJ1-6): SQTIHQWPATLVQPVGSPLSLECTVEGTSNPNLYWYRQAAGRGLQLLFYSVGIGQISSEVPQNLSASRPQDRQFILSSKKLLLSDSGFYLCAWTPGQGANSPLHFGNGTRLTVT.

The chain uses TRBV5-1 and TRBJ2-1; possibly TRBD2 for D (6 bases). Germline loops: CDR1 SGHRS, CDR2 YFSETQ. The CDR3 has 15 amino acids. V lost 1 base and J lost 6, with 14 bases in between. The CDR3 region is CASSLSGLKANEQFF. The CDR3 coding sequence is TGCGCCAGCAGCTTGAGCGGGTTAAAGGCCAATGAGCAGTTCTTC.

This clone was detected a few times. This sequence joins TRBV6-5 and TRBJ1-3, with 11 bases that match TRBD1. The CDR3 is 14 residues long. V lost 8 bases to trimming and J lost 7 bases; unmatched junction nucleotides: 7. The germline CDR1 and CDR2 sequences are MNHEY and SVGAGI. The CDR3 DNA follows: TGTGCCAGCCGGACAGGGGGCGGAATGAACACCATATATTTT. It translates to CASRTGGGMNTIYF.

The rearrangement links TRBV7-8 to TRBJ1-3; D call uncertain. The CDR3 sequence is 17 residues long. Per germline, CDR1 SGHVS and CDR2 FQNEAQ. The ends were cut back, 1 base at V and 0 bases at J, with 13 bases in the middle. The CDR3: CASSLVEAGSSGNTIYF. CDR3 DNA: TGTGCCAGCAGCTTAGTTGAGGCAGGCAGCTCTGGAAACACCATATATTTT.

The chain has TRBV7-2 and TRBJ1-5; the D is unclear. In germline, CDR1 is SGHTA, CDR2 FQGNSA. V lost 5 bases and J 6 bases, leaving 11 bases between the germline ends. The CDR3 consists of 13 residues. CDR3 sequence: CASSAGGSQPQHF. The CDR3 DNA reads as TGTGCCAGCAGCGCCGGAGGCAGTCAGCCCCAGCATTTT.

A few counts support this clone. V gene TRBV5-1 combines with J gene TRBJ1-2, with TRBD1 matching 11 bases. J gave up 5 bases and V 3 bases, and 6 bases lay outside the gene matches. Germline CDR1 and CDR2: SGHRS and YFSETQ. The CDR3 runs to 15 residues. The CDR3 DNA reads TGCGCCAGCAGCTCAAGGACAGGGGGCGAGTATGGCTACACCTTC. Translation: CASSSRTGGEYGYTF.

The chain couples TRBV30 to TRBJ2-5, with 9 bases fitting TRBD1. The V gene end was trimmed by 2 bases and the J gene end by 3 bases; junction bases not matched to a gene: 4. CDR3 length: 14 amino acids. Germline CDR1 and CDR2: GTSNPN and SVGIG (reference sequence). CDR3 sequence (DNA): TGTGCCTGGAGTAGAAGACAGGGGGAAGAGACCCAGTACTTC. It encodes CAWSRRQGEETQYF.

This clone was found a few times. The rearrangement links TRBV25-1 to TRBJ2-1; 10 positions agree with TRBD2. With V trimmed by 4 bases and J by 4 bases, 7 bases remained unmatched. The CDR3 contains 16 residues. Germline CDR1 is MGHDK and CDR2 is SYGVNS. CDR3 nucleotide sequence: TGTGCCAGCAGTGCCCACGGGACTAGCGAGTACAATGAGCAGTTCTTC. This encodes CASSAHGTSEYNEQFF. Full variable domain (rest looked up from reference TRBV25-1 and TRBJ2-1): EADIYQTPRYLVIGTGKKITLECSQTMGHDKMYWYQQDPGMELHLIHYSYGVNSTEKGDLSSESTVSRIRTEHFPLTLESARPSHTSQYLCASSAHGTSEYNEQFFGPGTRLTVL.

The chain has TRBV9 and TRBJ1-1; D gene uncertain. The germline CDR1 and CDR2 sequences are SGDLS and YYNGEE. This CDR3 region has 13 residues. Trimming left V 5 bases short and J 1 base short, with 9 bases between. The CDR3 sequence is CASRRAWNTEAFF. The CDR3 region has the DNA TGTGCCAGCAGGAGGGCCTGGAACACTGAAGCTTTCTTT.

The J gene is TRBJ2-1, the V gene TRBV9; 10 positions match TRBD2. The CDR3 extends over 15 amino acids. From germline, CDR1 is SGDLS and CDR2 YYNGEE. The V segment lost 5 bases and the J segment 7 bases; nucleotides outside the gene matches: 9. This chain's CDR3 is CASRPTSGELNEQFF. The CDR3 DNA sequence: TGTGCCAGCAGACCAACTAGCGGGGAGTTAAATGAGCAGTTCTTC.